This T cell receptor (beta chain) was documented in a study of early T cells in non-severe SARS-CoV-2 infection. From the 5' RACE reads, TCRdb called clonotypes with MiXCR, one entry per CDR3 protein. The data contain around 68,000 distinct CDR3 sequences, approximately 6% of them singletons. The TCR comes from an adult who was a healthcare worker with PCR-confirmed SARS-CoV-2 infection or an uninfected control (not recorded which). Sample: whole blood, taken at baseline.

The chain's CDR3 is CASSLSASGRNEQFF. The CDR3 DNA sequence: TGTGCCAGCAGTCTGTCCGCTAGCGGGAGGAATGAGCAGTTCTTC. The rearrangement joins TRBV28 to TRBJ2-1; TRBD2 agrees at 11 bases. Germline V gives CDR1 MDHEN, CDR2 SYDVKM. CDR3 length: 15 amino acids. J was trimmed by 7 bases and V by 5 bases; bases with no gene match: 7.